The clone carrying this TCR beta chain was observed many times. As yet, its antigen is unknown. The CDR3 consists of 13 residues. The V end lost 3 bases, the J end lost 7 bases, and 10 bases lay between the germline ends. The germline V gene has CDR1 KGHSH and CDR2 LQKENI. These data are taken from a study of spatial heterogeneity in lung cancer. Specified time point: sample taken at primary tumor resection. Study results and limitations: Tumor mutation counts were tracked by expanded intratumoral alpha and beta TCR counts.

TCRdb independently ran MiXCR on the 5' RACE reads; one entry per CDR3 protein. The sample includes about 24,000 distinct CDR3 sequences, approximately 9% of them seen just once. This chain links TRBV18 with TRBJ1-5; D unresolved. Specimen: lung tumor tissue, collected at surgery. The sequence came from a male donor with early-stage non-small cell lung cancer. The CDR3 region is CASSPSGGQPQHF. In DNA, the CDR3 is TGTGCCAGCTCACCTTCGGGCGGGCAGCCCCAGCATTTT.